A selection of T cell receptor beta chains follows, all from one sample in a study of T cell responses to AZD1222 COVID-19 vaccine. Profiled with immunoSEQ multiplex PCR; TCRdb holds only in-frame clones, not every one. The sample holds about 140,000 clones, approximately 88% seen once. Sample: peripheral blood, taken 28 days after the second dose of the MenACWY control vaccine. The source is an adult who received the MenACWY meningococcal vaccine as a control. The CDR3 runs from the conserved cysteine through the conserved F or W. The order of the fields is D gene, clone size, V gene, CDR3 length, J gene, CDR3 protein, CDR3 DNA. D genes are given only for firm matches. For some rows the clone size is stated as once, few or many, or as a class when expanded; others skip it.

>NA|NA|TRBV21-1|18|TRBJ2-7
CASSDTPEKGQGAWEQYF
TGTGCCAGCAGCGATACGCCGGAGAAGGGACAGGGGGCTTGGGAGCAGTACTTC
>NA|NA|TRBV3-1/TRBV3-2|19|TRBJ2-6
CASSQYSNARGYGANVLTF
TGTGCCAGCAGCCAATACTCGAATGCCAGGGGATATGGGGCCAACGTCCTGACTTTC
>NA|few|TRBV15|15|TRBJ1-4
CATSRDKGLAEKLFF
TGTGCCACCAGCAGAGATAAGGGGTTGGCTGAAAAACTGTTTTTT
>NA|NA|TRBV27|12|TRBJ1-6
CASSFNDRTLHF
TGTGCCAGCAGTTTTAACGACAGAACCCTCCACTTT
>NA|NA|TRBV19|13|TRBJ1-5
CASSMENGGPQHF
TGTGCCAGTAGTATGGAGAATGGGGGCCCGCAACATTTT
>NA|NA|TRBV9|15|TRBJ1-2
CASSVGGQKTYGYTF
TGTGCCAGCAGCGTAGGCGGACAGAAGACCTATGGCTACACCTTC
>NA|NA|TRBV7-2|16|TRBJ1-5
CASSLGAPDSNQPQHF
TGTGCCAGCAGCTTGGGAGCGCCCGATAGCAATCAGCCCCAGCATTTT
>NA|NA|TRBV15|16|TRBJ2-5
CATSRDRRTDGETQYF
TGTGCCACCAGCAGAGATCGCCGGACAGATGGCGAGACCCAGTACTTC
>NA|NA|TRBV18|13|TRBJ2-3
CASSPRGTDTQYF
TGTGCCAGCTCACCCAGGGGAACGGATACGCAGTATTTT
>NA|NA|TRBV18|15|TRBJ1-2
CASSPTMGANYGYTF
TGTGCCAGCTCACCAACAATGGGGGCTAACTATGGCTACACCTTC
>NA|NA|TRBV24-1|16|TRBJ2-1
CATSDFTGGSYNEQFF
TGTGCCACCAGTGATTTTACCGGGGGCTCCTACAATGAGCAGTTCTTC
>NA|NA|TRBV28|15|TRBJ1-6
CASSFRSSYNSPLHF
TGTGCCAGCAGTTTCCGGAGCTCCTATAATTCACCCCTCCACTTT
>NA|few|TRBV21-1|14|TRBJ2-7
CASSKEGRSYEQYF
TGTGCCAGCAGCAAAGAAGGGCGCTCCTACGAGCAGTACTTC
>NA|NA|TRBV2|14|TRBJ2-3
CASTPSGGTDTQYF
TGTGCCAGCACCCCTTCCGGGGGCACAGATACGCAGTATTTT
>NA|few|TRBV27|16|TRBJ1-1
CASSLIPGGPNTEAFF
TGTGCCAGCAGTTTAATCCCGGGGGGGCCTAACACTGAAGCTTTCTTT
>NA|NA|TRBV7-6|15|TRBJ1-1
CASSLDGPGTTEAFF
TGTGCCAGCAGCTTAGATGGCCCAGGGACCACTGAAGCTTTCTTT
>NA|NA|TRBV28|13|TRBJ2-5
CASSFYARETQYF
TGTGCCAGCAGTTTCTATGCGAGAGAGACCCAGTACTTC
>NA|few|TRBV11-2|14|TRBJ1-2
CASTARDRFYGYTF
TGTGCCAGCACCGCGAGGGACCGCTTCTATGGCTACACCTTC
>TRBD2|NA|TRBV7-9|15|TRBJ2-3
CASSLWAGGTDTQYF
TGTGCCAGCAGCTTATGGGCGGGGGGCACAGATACGCAGTATTTT
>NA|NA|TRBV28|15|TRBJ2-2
CASSLSFTNTGELFF
TGTGCCAGCAGTTTAAGCTTCACGAACACCGGGGAGCTGTTTTTT
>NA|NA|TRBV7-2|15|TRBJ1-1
CASSLTATLNTEAFF
TGTGCCAGCAGCTTAACAGCGACCTTGAACACTGAAGCTTTCTTT
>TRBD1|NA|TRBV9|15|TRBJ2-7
CASSGSGTGGGEQYF
TGTGCCAGCAGCGGTTCGGGTACAGGGGGAGGCGAGCAGTACTTC
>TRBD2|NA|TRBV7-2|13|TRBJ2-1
CASSPPGGNEQFF
TGTGCCAGCAGCCCCCCGGGGGGCAATGAGCAGTTCTTC
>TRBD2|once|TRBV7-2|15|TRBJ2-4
CASSYVAGGENIQYF
TGTGCCAGCAGCTATGTAGCGGGAGGGGAAAACATTCAGTACTTC
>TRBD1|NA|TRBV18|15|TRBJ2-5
CASSPRTGGGETQYF
TGTGCCAGCTCGCCTAGGACAGGGGGAGGCGAGACCCAGTACTTC
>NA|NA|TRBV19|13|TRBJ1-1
CASKAGGHTEAFF
TGTGCCAGTAAGGCCGGGGGCCACACTGAAGCTTTCTTT
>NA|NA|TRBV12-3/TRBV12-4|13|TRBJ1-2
CASNYRAPYGYTF
TGTGCCAGCAACTACAGGGCTCCCTATGGCTACACCTTC
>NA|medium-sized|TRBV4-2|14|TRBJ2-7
CASSLGLSRSEQYF
TGTGCCAGCAGCCTAGGTCTTTCCCGAAGCGAGCAGTACTTC
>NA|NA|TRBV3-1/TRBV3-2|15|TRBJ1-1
CASSRGEALNTEAFF
TGTGCCAGCAGCCGAGGGGAGGCCTTAAACACTGAAGCTTTCTTT
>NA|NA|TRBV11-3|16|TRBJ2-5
CASSPRRGATQETQYF
TGTGCCAGCAGCCCCCGACGGGGAGCAACTCAAGAGACCCAGTACTTC
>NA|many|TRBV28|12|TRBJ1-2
CASSLRLYGYTF
TGTGCCAGCAGTCTCCGATTGTATGGCTACACCTTC
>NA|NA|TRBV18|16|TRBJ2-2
CASSPPAAANTGELFF
TGTGCCAGCTCACCACCGGCGGCGGCCAACACCGGGGAGCTGTTTTTT
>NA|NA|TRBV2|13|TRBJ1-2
CASSGGDSYGYTF
TGTGCCAGCAGTGGCGGAGACAGCTATGGCTACACCTTC
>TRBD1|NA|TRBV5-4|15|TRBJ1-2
CASSLAGTGVYGYTF
TGTGCCAGCAGCTTGGCGGGGACAGGGGTCTATGGCTACACCTTC
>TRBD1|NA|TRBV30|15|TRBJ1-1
CAWSVPDRRDTEAFF
TGTGCCTGGAGTGTTCCGGACAGGAGGGACACTGAAGCTTTCTTT
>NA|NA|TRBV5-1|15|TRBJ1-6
CASRVQASYNSPLHF
TGCGCCAGCAGGGTTCAGGCCTCCTATAATTCACCCCTCCACTTT
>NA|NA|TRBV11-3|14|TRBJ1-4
CASSSPPQGGKLFF
TGTGCCAGCAGCTCTCCCCCCCAGGGAGGAAAACTGTTTTTT
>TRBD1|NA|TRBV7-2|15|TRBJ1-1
CASSQQGAGNTEAFF
TGTGCCAGCAGCCAACAGGGGGCCGGTAACACTGAAGCTTTCTTT
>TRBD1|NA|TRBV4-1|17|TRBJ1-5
CASSRPQGDRSNQPQHF
TGCGCCAGCAGCAGACCGCAGGGGGATAGGAGCAATCAGCCCCAGCATTTT
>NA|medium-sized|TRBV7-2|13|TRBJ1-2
CASSSGGTRDEAF
TGTGCCAGCAGCTCCGGGGGGACAAGGGATGAGGCCTTC